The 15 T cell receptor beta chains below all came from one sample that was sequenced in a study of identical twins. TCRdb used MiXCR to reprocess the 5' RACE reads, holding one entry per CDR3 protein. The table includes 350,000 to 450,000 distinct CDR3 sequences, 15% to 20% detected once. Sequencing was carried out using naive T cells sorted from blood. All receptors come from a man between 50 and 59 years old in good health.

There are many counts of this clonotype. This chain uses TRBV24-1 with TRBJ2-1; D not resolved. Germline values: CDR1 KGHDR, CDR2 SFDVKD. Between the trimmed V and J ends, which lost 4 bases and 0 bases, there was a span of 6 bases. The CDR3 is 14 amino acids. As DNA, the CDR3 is TGTGCCACCAGTGAGTCGGGCTCCTACAATGAGCAGTTCTTC. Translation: CATSESGSYNEQFF.

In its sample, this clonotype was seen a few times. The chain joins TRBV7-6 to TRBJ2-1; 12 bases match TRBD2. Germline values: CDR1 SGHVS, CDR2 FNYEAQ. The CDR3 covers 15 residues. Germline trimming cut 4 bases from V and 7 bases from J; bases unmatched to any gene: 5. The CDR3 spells CASSSGTSGLNEQFF. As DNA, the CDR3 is TGTGCCAGCAGCTCCGGGACTAGCGGGCTAAATGAGCAGTTCTTC.

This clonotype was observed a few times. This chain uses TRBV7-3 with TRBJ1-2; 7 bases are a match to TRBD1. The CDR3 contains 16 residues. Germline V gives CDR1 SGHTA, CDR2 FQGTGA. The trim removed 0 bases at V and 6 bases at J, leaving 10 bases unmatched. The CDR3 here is CASSLTNEQGRDGYTF. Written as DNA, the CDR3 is TGTGCCAGCAGCTTAACAAATGAACAGGGGCGCGATGGCTACACCTTC.

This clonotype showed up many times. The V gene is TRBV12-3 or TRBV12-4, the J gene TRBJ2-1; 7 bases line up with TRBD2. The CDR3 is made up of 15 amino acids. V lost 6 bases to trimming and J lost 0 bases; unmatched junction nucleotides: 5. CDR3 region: CASSTGGGSYNEQFF. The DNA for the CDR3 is TGTGCCAGCAGCACGGGCGGGGGCTCCTACAATGAGCAGTTCTTC.

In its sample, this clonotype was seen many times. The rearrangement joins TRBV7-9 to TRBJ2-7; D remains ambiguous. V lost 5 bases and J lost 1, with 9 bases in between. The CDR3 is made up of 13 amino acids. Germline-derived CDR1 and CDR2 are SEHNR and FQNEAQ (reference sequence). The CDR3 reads CASSRQGSYEQYF. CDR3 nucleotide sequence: TGTGCCAGCAGCCGTCAAGGGTCCTACGAGCAGTACTTC.

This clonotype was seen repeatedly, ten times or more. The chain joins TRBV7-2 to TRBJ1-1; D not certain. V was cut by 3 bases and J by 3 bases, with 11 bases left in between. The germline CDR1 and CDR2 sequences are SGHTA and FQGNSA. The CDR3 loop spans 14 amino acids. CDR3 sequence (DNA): TGTGCCAGCAGCTTGCAAAGGACCCACACTGAAGCTTTCTTT. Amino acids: CASSLQRTHTEAFF.

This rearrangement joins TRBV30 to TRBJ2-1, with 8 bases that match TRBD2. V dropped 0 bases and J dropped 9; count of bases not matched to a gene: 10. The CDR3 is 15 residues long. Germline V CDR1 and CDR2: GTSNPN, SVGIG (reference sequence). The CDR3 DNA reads TGTGCCTGGAGTGTATATAGCGGGGCCCGGGGTGAGCAGTTCTTC. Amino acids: CAWSVYSGARGEQFF.

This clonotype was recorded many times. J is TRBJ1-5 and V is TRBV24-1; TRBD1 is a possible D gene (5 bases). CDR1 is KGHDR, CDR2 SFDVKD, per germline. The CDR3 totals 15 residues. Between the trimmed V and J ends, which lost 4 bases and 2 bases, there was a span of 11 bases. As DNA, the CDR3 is TGTGCCACCAGTGAAAACAGGCTGGGCAATCAGCCCCAGCATTTT. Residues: CATSENRLGNQPQHF.

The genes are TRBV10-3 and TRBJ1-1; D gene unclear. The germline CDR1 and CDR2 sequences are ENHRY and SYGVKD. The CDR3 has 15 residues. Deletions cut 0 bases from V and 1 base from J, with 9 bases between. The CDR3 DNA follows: TGTGCCATCAGTGAGTCGGGTAGGGCGAACACTGAAGCTTTCTTT. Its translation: CAISESGRANTEAFF.

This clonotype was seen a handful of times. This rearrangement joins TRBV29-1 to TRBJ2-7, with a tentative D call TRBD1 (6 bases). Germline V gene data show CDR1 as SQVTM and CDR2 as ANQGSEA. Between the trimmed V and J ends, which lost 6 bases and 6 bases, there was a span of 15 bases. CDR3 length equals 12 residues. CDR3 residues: CSVGQGSFEQYF. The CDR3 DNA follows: TGCAGCGTCGGTCAGGGGAGTTTCGAGCAGTACTTC.

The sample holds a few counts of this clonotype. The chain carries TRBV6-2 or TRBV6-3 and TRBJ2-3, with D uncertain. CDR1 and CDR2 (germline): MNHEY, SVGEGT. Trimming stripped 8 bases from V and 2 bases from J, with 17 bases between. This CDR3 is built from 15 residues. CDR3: CASALPRQHTDTQYF. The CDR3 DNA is TGTGCCAGCGCCCTACCGCGACAACACACAGATACGCAGTATTTT.

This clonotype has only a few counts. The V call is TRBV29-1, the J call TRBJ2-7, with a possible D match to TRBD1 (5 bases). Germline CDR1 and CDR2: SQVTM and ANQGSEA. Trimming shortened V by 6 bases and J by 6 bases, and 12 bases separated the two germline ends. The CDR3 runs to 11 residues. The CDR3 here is CSVAWGSEQYF. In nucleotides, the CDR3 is TGCAGCGTCGCCTGGGGCAGCGAGCAGTACTTC.

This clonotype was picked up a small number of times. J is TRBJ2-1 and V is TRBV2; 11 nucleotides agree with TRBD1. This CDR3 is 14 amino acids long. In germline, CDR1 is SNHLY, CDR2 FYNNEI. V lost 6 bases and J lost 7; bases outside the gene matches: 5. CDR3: CASSWTGGWNEQFF. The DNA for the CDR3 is TGTGCCAGCAGCTGGACAGGGGGCTGGAATGAGCAGTTCTTC.

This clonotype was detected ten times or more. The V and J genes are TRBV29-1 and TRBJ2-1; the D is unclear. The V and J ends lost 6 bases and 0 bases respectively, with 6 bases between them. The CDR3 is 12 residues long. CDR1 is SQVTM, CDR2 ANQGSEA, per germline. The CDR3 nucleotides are TGCAGCGTGCGTCTCTCCTACAATGAGCAGTTCTTC. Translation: CSVRLSYNEQFF.

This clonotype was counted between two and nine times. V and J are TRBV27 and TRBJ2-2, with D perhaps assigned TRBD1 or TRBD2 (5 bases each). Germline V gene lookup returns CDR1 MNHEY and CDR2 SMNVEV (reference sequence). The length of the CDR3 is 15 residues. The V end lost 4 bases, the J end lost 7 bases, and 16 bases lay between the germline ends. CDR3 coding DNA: TGTGCCAGCAGTTCACCAATAGGGACCCTCGGGGAGCTGTTTTTT. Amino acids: CASSSPIGTLGELFF.